These 29 T cell receptor beta chains originate from one sample sequenced in a study of identical twins. TCRdb processed the 5' RACE reads anew with MiXCR; each CDR3 protein has one entry. The table lists hundreds of thousands of distinct CDR3 sequences, over 8.5% of them singletons. The same sample was also used in a study of yellow fever vaccine responses in identical twins.

The sample consisted of PBMCs. The receptors originated from a woman aged 18-29 years in good health.

This clonotype appeared a few times. The V call is TRBV4-1, the J call TRBJ2-7, with D maybe TRBD1 (6 bases). The CDR3 is made up of 16 amino acids. V lost 0 bases and J 3 bases, leaving 15 bases between the germline ends. CDR1 and CDR2 (germline): MGHRA, YSYEKL. CDR3 sequence reads: CASSQDAAGVIYEQYF. The DNA for the CDR3 is TGCGCCAGCAGCCAAGACGCCGCAGGGGTGATCTACGAGCAGTACTTC.

Only a few counts were recorded for this clonotype. The V call is TRBV28, the J call TRBJ2-1, with TRBD2 matching over 11 bases. The germline gives CDR1 MDHEN, CDR2 SYDVKM. This CDR3 is built from 15 residues. The V gene end was trimmed by 7 bases and the J gene end by 7 bases; junction bases not matched to a gene: 9. The CDR3 nucleotides read TGTGCCAGCACTATGGGACTAGCGGTTGGTAATGAGCAGTTCTTC. This sequence encodes CASTMGLAVGNEQFF. The full variable domain, in which reference TRBV28 and TRBJ2-1 provide the parts outside the CDR3, is DVKVTQSSRYLVKRTGEKVFLECVQDMDHENMFWYRQDPGLGLRLIYFSYDVKMKEKGDIPEGYSVSREKKERFSLILESASTNQTSMYLCASTMGLAVGNEQFFGPGTRLTVL.

This clonotype was counted only a few times. The chain couples TRBV7-2 to TRBJ2-5, with D unclear. CDR1 and CDR2 from the germline V gene are SGHTA and FQGNSA. Trimming took 4 bases from V and 3 from J, leaving 12 bases between them. CDR3 length: 14 amino acids. Written as DNA, the CDR3 is TGTGCCAGCAGCTCGGTCGCAAATAAAGAGACCCAGTACTTC. Protein: CASSSVANKETQYF. The full variable domain, completed using reference TRBV7-2 and TRBJ2-5, is GAGVSQSPSNKVTEKGKDVELRCDPISGHTALYWYRQSLGQGLEFLIYFQGNSAPDKSGLPSDRFSAERTGGSVSTLTIQRTQQEDSAVYLCASSSVANKETQYFGPGTRLLVL.

The chain has TRBV6-2 or TRBV6-3 and TRBJ2-2; D might be TRBD2 (7 bases). Germline V CDR1 and CDR2: MNHEY, SVGEGT. The CDR3 consists of 15 residues. Trimming shortened V by 6 bases and J by 9 bases, and 20 bases separated the two germline ends. CDR3 sequence reads: CASSLIGRGDRELFF. Here the CDR3 DNA reads TGTGCCAGCAGCCTCATTGGGAGGGGGGACCGGGAGCTGTTTTTT.

This clonotype occurred many times. V is TRBV5-1 and J is TRBJ1-1; D is unclear. This CDR3 comprises 14 residues. V was trimmed by 1 base and J by 1 base, leaving 8 bases between them. CDR1 is SGHRS, CDR2 YFSETQ, per germline. CDR3 protein: CASSLWLSNTEAFF. The CDR3 nucleotides read TGCGCCAGCAGCTTGTGGTTGTCGAACACTGAAGCTTTCTTT. Full variable domain (missing parts from reference TRBV5-1 and TRBJ1-1): KAGVTQTPRYLIKTRGQQVTLSCSPISGHRSVSWYQQTPGQGLQFLFEYFSETQRNKGNFPGRFSGRQFSNSRSEMNVSTLELGDSALYLCASSLWLSNTEAFFGQGTRLTVV.

In its sample, this clonotype was seen a few times. The V and J genes are TRBV9 and TRBJ2-5, with D possibly matching TRBD1 (7 bases). Per the germline V gene, CDR1 is SGDLS and CDR2 is YYNGEE. This CDR3 is built from 19 residues. V lost 4 bases to trimming and J lost 1 base, with 26 bases between them. The DNA for the CDR3 is TGTGCCAGCAGCCCTAGGGGGCGGGGCCTTAAAGATTCCCAAGAGACCCAGTACTTC. This codes for CASSPRGRGLKDSQETQYF.

This clonotype appeared a few times. This chain uses TRBV20-1 with TRBJ2-5, with D tentatively TRBD1 (6 bases). CDR1 and CDR2 from the germline V gene are DFQATT and SNEGSKA (reference sequence). V was shortened by 3 bases and J by 5 bases, with 16 bases between the two germline ends. The CDR3 is 14 amino acids. Written as DNA, the CDR3 is TGCAGTGCTAGGGGGACAATTCAGATCGAGACCCAGTACTTC. Its protein is CSARGTIQIETQYF.

This clonotype has more than one count but fewer than ten. The gene calls are TRBV11-2 and TRBJ1-4; D gene ambiguous. CDR1 is SGHAT, CDR2 FQNNGV, per germline. Trimming removed 2 bases from V and 0 bases from J, with 7 bases in between. This CDR3 spans 15 amino acids. CDR3 amino acids: CASSLLSTTNEKLFF. CDR3 sequence (DNA): TGTGCCAGCAGCTTATTGTCGACAACTAATGAAAAACTGTTTTTT.

The V call is TRBV3-1, the J call TRBJ2-7; TRBD1 agrees at 7 bases. The V segment lost 4 bases and the J segment 6 bases; nucleotides outside the gene matches: 12. CDR3 length: 15 residues. Germline V gives CDR1 LGHDT, CDR2 YNNKEL (reference sequence). CDR3 nucleotides: TGTGCCAGCAGCCTTGTCGGACAGGCGAGGGGCGAGCAGTACTTC. Protein: CASSLVGQARGEQYF.

In its sample, this clonotype was seen a few times. The rearrangement uses TRBV2 and TRBJ2-1, with 9 bases that match TRBD1. With V trimmed by 5 bases and J by 5 bases, 7 bases remained unmatched. CDR1 is SNHLY and CDR2 is FYNNEI in the germline V gene. The length of the CDR3 is 15 residues. In DNA form, the CDR3 reads TGTGCCAGCAGTCCCCGGGACAGGGCCAACAATGAGCAGTTCTTC. It encodes CASSPRDRANNEQFF.

The chain employs TRBV3-1 and TRBJ2-7; D tentatively reads TRBD1 or TRBD2 (5 bases each). This CDR3 is 14 amino acids long. The V and J ends lost 1 base and 5 bases respectively, with 12 bases between them. Germline loops: CDR1 LGHDT, CDR2 YNNKEL (reference sequence). CDR3 sequence (DNA): TGTGCCAGCAGCCAAGTCGGGGCCTTTCACGAGCAGTACTTC. This translates into CASSQVGAFHEQYF.

The rearrangement joins TRBV20-1 to TRBJ2-1; tentatively, D is TRBD1 (5 bases). The CDR3 has 17 amino acids. V was trimmed by 0 bases and J by 8 bases, leaving 23 bases between them. Germline V CDR1 and CDR2: DFQATT, SNEGSKA (reference sequence). The CDR3 spells CSARESFLRTPKDEQFF. The CDR3, as DNA: TGCAGTGCTAGAGAATCGTTTCTCCGGACACCCAAGGATGAGCAGTTCTTC.

V is TRBV12-3 or TRBV12-4 and J is TRBJ2-3; D is undetermined. The CDR3 length is 15 residues. The ends were cut back, 7 bases at V and 4 bases at J, with 18 bases in the middle. CDR3 nucleotide sequence: TGTGCCAGCACCCCTGGGTCCCGACGGCCAGATACGCAGTATTTT. Residues: CASTPGSRRPDTQYF.

The sample holds many counts of this clonotype. The chain links TRBV15 to TRBJ2-7, with D possibly TRBD1 on 6 matching bases. CDR1 and CDR2 (germline): LNHNV, YYDKDF (reference sequence). V was clipped by 1 base and J by 6 bases, with 13 bases between them. The CDR3 spans 14 residues. The chain's CDR3 is CATSRVIGQTEQYF. The CDR3 nucleotides are TGTGCCACCAGCAGAGTAATTGGACAGACCGAGCAGTACTTC.

This clonotype was counted between two and nine times. An end of the junction does not agree with germline; a read error may underlie this. The chain has TRBV7-2 and TRBJ1-6; D not resolved. CDR3 length equals 13 residues. Germline loops: CDR1 SGHTA, CDR2 FQGNSA. The CDR3 is CASTLYEDSPLHF. CDR3 DNA: TGTGCCAGCACCTTATACGAGGATTCACCCCTCCACTTT.

This clonotype turned up a few times. The chain links TRBV4-3 to TRBJ2-2; D is perhaps TRBD2 (6 bases). The germline V gene encodes CDR1 LGHNA and CDR2 YSLEER. The CDR3 consists of 18 residues. With 0 bases removed from V and 0 bases from J, the gap between germline ends came to 14 bases. The CDR3 reads CASSQDSGVAANTGELFF. The CDR3 DNA is TGCGCCAGCAGCCAAGATTCGGGGGTTGCCGCGAACACCGGGGAGCTGTTTTTT.

The sample holds a few counts of this clonotype. This rearrangement joins TRBV27 to TRBJ2-6; 8 bases match TRBD1. V was clipped by 7 bases and J by 2 bases; unmatched bases: 10. The CDR3 has 17 residues. Germline CDR1 is MNHEY and CDR2 is SMNVEV (reference sequence). Written as DNA, the CDR3 is TGTGCCAGCACCAGGGGGACAGGTCCTCCTGGGGCCAACGTCCTGACTTTC. This encodes CASTRGTGPPGANVLTF. Full variable domain (missing parts from reference TRBV27 and TRBJ2-6): EAQVTQNPRYLITVTGKKLTVTCSQNMNHEYMSWYRQDPGLGLRQIYYSMNVEVTDKGDVPEGYKVSRKEKRNFPLILESPSPNQTSLYFCASTRGTGPPGANVLTFGAGSRLTVL.

V gene TRBV6-1 combines with J gene TRBJ2-1; D is perhaps TRBD2 (5 bases). This CDR3 is built from 16 residues. Trimming removed 5 bases from V and 3 bases from J, with 17 bases in between. Germline CDR1 is MNHNS and CDR2 is SASEGT. CDR3 coding DNA: TGTGCCAGCAGTCTTACCCATGGACTCCTCTACAATGAGCAGTTCTTC. This sequence encodes CASSLTHGLLYNEQFF.

This clonotype was detected many times. This chain joins TRBV6-2 or TRBV6-3 and TRBJ2-3; D might be TRBD2 (5 bases). The germline V and J ends were trimmed by 3 bases and 3 bases, with 7 bases remaining between them. The CDR3 sequence is 13 residues long. Germline CDR1 MNHEY, CDR2 SVGEGT. In DNA form, the CDR3 reads TGTGCCAGCAGTTATCGGGAAACAGATACGCAGTATTTT. As protein: CASSYRETDTQYF.

The gene calls are TRBV7-8 and TRBJ2-3; D is possibly TRBD1 or TRBD2 (5 bases each). CDR1 SGHVS and CDR2 FQNEAQ come from the germline V gene. Trimming cost V 3 bases and J 6 bases, with 13 bases left between them. This CDR3 spans 14 amino acids. The CDR3 DNA sequence: TGTGCCAGCAGCTTGGGGGTGCGGAGGGATACGCAGTATTTT. Its protein product is CASSLGVRRDTQYF.

The chain uses TRBV27 and TRBJ2-1; 7 nucleotides line up with TRBD2. The CDR3 has 18 residues. After removal of 6 bases from V and 0 bases from J, the junction contained 14 bases not matched to a gene. Germline CDR1 and CDR2: MNHEY and SMNVEV (reference sequence). As DNA, the CDR3 is TGTGCCAGCAGCCCTATTTTAGAAGCGGGAAGCTCCTACAATGAGCAGTTCTTC. The encoded protein is CASSPILEAGSSYNEQFF.

The rearrangement links TRBV28 to TRBJ2-7; maybe TRBD1 (5 bases). The ends were cut back, 3 bases at V and 3 bases at J, with 12 bases in the middle. The CDR3 has 14 amino acids. Germline V lookup: CDR1 MDHEN, CDR2 SYDVKM. The DNA of the CDR3 is TGTGCCAGCAGTTTTAGGGGTTTGGGCTACGAGCAGTACTTC. Protein: CASSFRGLGYEQYF.

The chain carries TRBV16 and TRBJ1-6; tentatively, D is TRBD1 (6 bases). The ends were cut back, 4 bases at V and 9 bases at J, with 13 bases in the middle. The CDR3 runs to 14 residues. Germline V gene sequence: CDR1 KGHSY, CDR2 FQNENV. The chain's CDR3 is CASSLQGGRSPLHF. The CDR3 nucleotides are TGTGCCAGCAGCCTCCAAGGGGGGCGTTCACCCCTCCACTTT. The whole variable domain, filled in from reference TRBV16 and TRBJ1-6, reads GEEVAQTPKHLVRGEGQKAKLYCAPIKGHSYVFWYQQVLKNEFKFLISFQNENVFDETGMPKERFSAKCLPNSPCSLEIQATKLEDSAVYFCASSLQGGRSPLHFGNGTRLTVT.

This clonotype was detected only a few times. This chain connects TRBV24-1 to TRBJ2-7; 7 nucleotides line up with TRBD1. The V and J ends lost 5 bases and 4 bases, in that order; junction bases with no gene match: 7. This CDR3 is 14 amino acids long. Germline CDR1 is KGHDR and CDR2 is SFDVKD. CDR3 loop: CATSGKGTVYEQYF. The CDR3 DNA reads TGTGCCACCAGTGGTAAAGGGACAGTATACGAGCAGTACTTC.

In its sample, this clonotype was seen many times. The CDR3 reads CASSQGPGLGADTQYF. In nucleotides, the CDR3 is TGTGCCAGCAGCCAAGGTCCGGGCCTCGGAGCAGATACGCAGTATTTT. The chain carries TRBV4-2 and TRBJ2-3; D not resolved. The CDR3 has 16 residues. Trimming shortened V by 1 base and J by 4 bases, and 15 bases separated the two germline ends. Germline V gene data show CDR1 as LGHNA and CDR2 as YNFKEQ.

This clonotype showed up many times. The rearrangement uses TRBV29-1 and TRBJ2-3; tentative D call: TRBD1 (6 bases). V dropped 8 bases and J dropped 2 bases, with 11 bases sitting between them. The CDR3 has 12 amino acids. In germline, CDR1 is SQVTM, CDR2 ANQGSEA. The CDR3 is CSPRTVTDTQYF. In DNA form, the CDR3 reads TGCAGCCCGAGGACAGTCACAGATACGCAGTATTTT.

Turning to this clonotype: The junction does not match germline at one end; this may be a read error. The V gene is TRBV11-2, the J gene TRBJ2-7; perhaps D is TRBD1 or TRBD2 (5 bases each). CDR3 length: 13 residues. CDR1 SGHAT and CDR2 FQNNGV come from the germline V gene. The CDR3 sequence: CSSSLGPSYEQYF. CDR3 nucleotide sequence: TGTTCCAGCAGCTTGGGACCTTCCTACGAGCAGTACTTC.

This clonotype was counted between two and nine times. J is TRBJ2-7 and V is TRBV6-2 or TRBV6-3; TRBD2 matches 7 bases. V was pared by 5 bases and J by 7 bases, with 14 bases of the junction left unmatched. The CDR3 spans 15 residues. Per the germline V gene, CDR1 is MNHEY and CDR2 is SVGEGT. CDR3 DNA: TGTGCCAGCAGTAACCCTAGCGGACCACGGGGGGAGCAGTACTTC. Residues: CASSNPSGPRGEQYF.

The V call is TRBV12-3 or TRBV12-4, the J call TRBJ1-5, with 10 bases fitting TRBD1. The trim removed 1 base at V and 4 bases at J, leaving 4 bases unmatched. The CDR3 is 16 residues long. The CDR3 DNA follows: TGTGCCAGCAGTTTAGGGACAGGGGGTGATAATCAGCCCCAGCATTTT. Encoded protein: CASSLGTGGDNQPQHF.